The 32 T cell receptor beta chains in this list originate from one sample, sequenced in a study of shared clonotypes between healthy human individuals. Naive CD8 cells, CD45RO-negative and positively selected for CCR7, excluded terminally differentiated effector memory CD45RA+ cells. The protocol was immunoSEQ multiplex PCR, while the TCRdb copy is restricted to in-frame clones and leaves out a portion. The sample consists of about 680,000 clones, about 90% of them appearing once. Sequencing used naive CD8+ T cells sorted from blood. All receptors come from a man aged 25-45 years in good health.

The J gene is TRBJ2-7, the V gene TRBV27, with TRBD2 identical over 8 bases. CDR1 and CDR2 from the germline V gene are MNHEY and SMNVEV (reference sequence). This CDR3 is built from 14 residues. Unmatched junction bases numbered 8, after V lost 10 bases and J lost 0 bases. The CDR3 sequence is CATSPGGISYEQYF. The CDR3 coding sequence is TGTGCCACCTCCCCGGGGGGGATCTCCTACGAGCAGTACTTC.

The chain is built from TRBV27 and TRBJ2-3; D is ambiguous. Germline values: CDR1 MNHEY, CDR2 SMNVEV (reference sequence). The CDR3 covers 15 residues. Trimming shortened V by 7 bases and J by 0 bases, and 14 bases separated the two germline ends. This CDR3 is CASTWAAASTDTQYF. CDR3 DNA sequence: TGTGCCAGCACCTGGGCGGCCGCTAGCACAGATACGCAGTATTTT.

This chain links TRBV19 with TRBJ2-7, with D perhaps matching TRBD2 (6 bases). The CDR3 extends over 14 amino acids. The V gene's germline CDR1 is LNHDA and CDR2 SQIVND (reference sequence). The ends were cut back, 3 bases at V and 3 bases at J, with 12 bases in the middle. In DNA form, the CDR3 reads TGTGCCAGTAGTATGGGGGGAGATCGCTACGAGCAGTACTTC. This encodes CASSMGGDRYEQYF. The full variable domain, with the rest looked up from reference TRBV19 and TRBJ2-7, is DGGITQSPKYLFRKEGQNVTLSCEQNLNHDAMYWYRQDPGQGLRLIYYSQIVNDFQKGDIAEGYSVSREKKESFPLTVTSAQKNPTAFYLCASSMGGDRYEQYFGPGTRLTVT.

The V and J genes are TRBV29-1 and TRBJ2-7, with 7 nucleotides matching TRBD1. The CDR3 consists of 12 residues. Germline loops: CDR1 SQVTM, CDR2 ANQGSEA. Unmatched junction bases numbered 8, after V lost 7 bases and J lost 5 bases. For the CDR3, the DNA is TGCAGCGCCGGCCGGGACAGAAACGAGCAGTACTTC. This gives the protein CSAGRDRNEQYF.

The rearrangement uses TRBV2 and TRBJ1-4; D is undetermined. This CDR3 comprises 12 residues. Trimming pared 3 bases from V and 16 bases from J, leaving 15 bases between. Germline V gene sequence: CDR1 SNHLY, CDR2 FYNNEI. This CDR3 reads CASSDWVDGPFF. DNA for the CDR3: TGTGCCAGCAGTGATTGGGTGGACGGGCCGTTTTTT.

The chain links TRBV5-1 to TRBJ2-7, with D perhaps TRBD1 (6 bases). V lost 0 bases, J lost 0 bases, and 13 bases lay in between. In germline, CDR1 is SGHRS, CDR2 YFSETQ. The CDR3 is 16 amino acids. DNA of the CDR3: TGCGCCAGCAGCTTGGCCCTATCAGGGGTCTCCTACGAGCAGTACTTC. Translation: CASSLALSGVSYEQYF.

This chain links TRBV5-1 with TRBJ2-3, with 14 bases that match TRBD2. CDR1 and CDR2 from the germline V gene are SGHRS and YFSETQ. J lost 6 bases, V lost 4 bases, and 13 bases had no gene match. The length of the CDR3 is 18 residues. CDR3: CASSTGTSGSLGWDTQYF. Here the CDR3 DNA reads TGCGCCAGCAGCACGGGGACTAGCGGGAGTTTGGGGTGGGATACGCAGTATTTT.

This clone has a handful of counts. This sequence joins TRBV19 and TRBJ1-1, with D possibly TRBD1 on 6 matching bases. V dropped 5 bases and J dropped 5 bases, with 9 bases sitting between them. CDR3 length: 12 amino acids. CDR1 is LNHDA, CDR2 SQIVND, per germline (reference sequence). The CDR3 sequence: CASSPTGTEAFF. CDR3 nucleotides: TGTGCCAGTAGTCCAACAGGGACTGAAGCTTTCTTT.

The rearrangement joins TRBV2 to TRBJ1-4; TRBD1 matches 7 bases. V shed 7 bases, J shed 2 bases, and the junction held 7 bases outside the gene matches. The length of the CDR3 is 15 residues. Germline V CDR1 and CDR2: SNHLY, FYNNEI. CDR3 sequence reads: CASKTDRATNEKLFF. CDR3 DNA: TGTGCCAGCAAAACCGACAGGGCGACTAATGAAAAACTGTTTTTT.

The chain links TRBV28 to TRBJ2-7; D perhaps matches TRBD2 (6 bases). The germline gives CDR1 MDHEN, CDR2 SYDVKM. The CDR3 consists of 11 residues. CDR3 amino acids: CGVGGSYEQYF. For the CDR3, the DNA is TGTGGGGTGGGGGGTTCCTACGAGCAGTACTTC.

This chain links TRBV27 with TRBJ1-1; a weak D match, TRBD1 (5 bases). Trimming took 5 bases from V and 0 from J, leaving 13 bases between them. From germline, CDR1 is MNHEY and CDR2 SMNVEV (reference sequence). The CDR3 runs 15 residues. DNA for the CDR3: TGTGCCAGCAGTGGGGCAGGGCAGATGAACACTGAAGCTTTCTTT. Amino acids: CASSGAGQMNTEAFF.

Comments on this clone: This sequence may be a read error, since a much larger clone differs from it by one base. V gene TRBV6-5 combines with J gene TRBJ2-1; possible D gene TRBD2, 6 bases. The CDR3 runs 15 residues. V was clipped by 6 bases and J by 0 bases, with 12 bases between them. Germline assignment: CDR1 MNHEY and CDR2 SVGAGI. The CDR3 DNA is TGTGCCAGCAGCCCGGGAGCCAGCTCCTACAATGAGCAGTTCTTC. Its translation is CASSPGASSYNEQFF.

V is TRBV25-1 and J is TRBJ2-3; TRBD2 agrees at 8 bases. There are 16 residues in the CDR3. Germline V gene sequence: CDR1 MGHDK, CDR2 SYGVNS. V shed 6 bases and J 3 bases; nucleotides not matched to a gene: 11. CDR3 in amino acids: CASRSAGSGKTDTQYF. The CDR3 bases are TGTGCCAGCAGGAGCGCGGGTAGCGGGAAAACAGATACGCAGTATTTT. Looking up the rest from reference TRBV25-1 and TRBJ2-3 gives the full variable domain: EADIYQTPRYLVIGTGKKITLECSQTMGHDKMYWYQQDPGMELHLIHYSYGVNSTEKGDLSSESTVSRIRTEHFPLTLESARPSHTSQYLCASRSAGSGKTDTQYFGPGTRLTVL.

This chain links TRBV29-1 with TRBJ2-7; 7 bases agree with TRBD2. Germline V gene data show CDR1 as SQVTM and CDR2 as ANQGSEA. V was clipped by 4 bases and J by 6 bases; unmatched bases: 12. The CDR3 sequence is 14 residues long. CDR3 DNA: TGCAGCGTTGGCCATGGCGGACTAGTAACCGAGCAGTACTTC. As protein: CSVGHGGLVTEQYF.

The rearrangement links TRBV5-4 to TRBJ2-3, with unresolved D. V was pared by 2 bases and J by 1 base, with 11 bases between. This CDR3 has 15 amino acids. CDR1 is SGHNT, CDR2 YYREEE, per germline (reference sequence). The CDR3: CASSLERSRTDTQYF. CDR3 nucleotides: TGTGCCAGCAGCTTAGAACGGAGCCGCACAGATACGCAGTATTTT.

This clone was recorded a few times. This chain connects TRBV28 to TRBJ2-1, with D unclear. The CDR3 has 15 amino acids. The germline gives CDR1 MDHEN, CDR2 SYDVKM. Trimming cost V 6 bases and J 0 bases, with 12 bases left between them. In nucleotides, the CDR3 is TGTGCCAGCAGCTCTCTGGCGAGCTCCTACAATGAGCAGTTCTTC. It specifies CASSSLASSYNEQFF.

The rearrangement links TRBV9 to TRBJ2-5, with D tentatively TRBD1 (7 bases). V was pared by 3 bases and J by 1 base, with 13 bases between. The germline V gene encodes CDR1 SGDLS and CDR2 YYNGEE. The CDR3 totals 15 residues. CDR3 coding DNA: TGTGCCAGCAGCGAGGAGGGGGCGATCCAAGAGACCCAGTACTTC. Its translation: CASSEEGAIQETQYF.

This clone was seen once. The V and J genes are TRBV6-5 and TRBJ1-2, with D uncertain. This CDR3 has 15 residues. Germline V gene data show CDR1 as MNHEY and CDR2 as SVGAGI. With 0 bases removed from V and 7 bases from J, the gap between germline ends came to 15 bases. Here the CDR3 DNA reads TGTGCCAGCAGTTACTCGAGTTCCCAGATCGTTGGCTACACCTTC. It yields the protein CASSYSSSQIVGYTF.

This chain links TRBV30 with TRBJ1-5; the match to TRBD1 covers 9 bases. V was pared by 3 bases and J by 4 bases, with 4 bases of the junction left unmatched. Germline V gene lookup returns CDR1 GTSNPN and CDR2 SVGIG (reference sequence). This CDR3 is built from 14 residues. The CDR3 here is CAWRMGQGNQPQHF. Here the CDR3 DNA reads TGTGCCTGGAGGATGGGACAGGGAAATCAGCCCCAGCATTTT.

This chain links TRBV6-5 with TRBJ2-1; D is tentatively TRBD1 or TRBD2 (5 bases each). From germline, CDR1 is MNHEY and CDR2 SVGAGI. Between the trimmed V and J ends, which lost 6 bases and 4 bases, there was a span of 16 bases. There are 15 residues in the CDR3. Written as DNA, the CDR3 is TGTGCCAGCAGCGGGGCCGAGGGATCTTACAATGAGCAGTTCTTC. This sequence encodes CASSGAEGSYNEQFF.

V and J are TRBV7-6 and TRBJ2-2, with 13 bases that match TRBD2. This CDR3 comprises 17 residues. Germline CDR1 and CDR2: SGHVS and FNYEAQ. The V gene end was trimmed by 5 bases and the J gene end by 4 bases; junction bases not matched to a gene: 7. CDR3 residues: CASSARLAGGRTGELFF. The CDR3, as DNA: TGTGCCAGCAGCGCTCGACTAGCGGGAGGTCGCACCGGGGAGCTGTTTTTT.

This sequence joins TRBV28 and TRBJ1-5, with D hard to call. This CDR3 comprises 15 residues. V was trimmed by 2 bases and J by 5 bases, leaving 13 bases between them. CDR1 and CDR2 (germline): MDHEN, SYDVKM. CDR3 DNA: TGTGCCAGCAGTTTAATCGAGGGATCGGATCAGCCCCAGCATTTT. Protein sequence: CASSLIEGSDQPQHF.

J is TRBJ2-7 and V is TRBV9; tentatively, D is TRBD1 (5 bases). Per the germline V gene, CDR1 is SGDLS and CDR2 is YYNGEE. This CDR3 has 14 amino acids. Trimming cost V 3 bases and J 4 bases, with 14 bases left between them. This CDR3 reads CASSATETLYEQYF. CDR3 sequence (DNA): TGTGCCAGCAGCGCGACAGAGACCCTATACGAGCAGTACTTC.

The chain joins TRBV29-1 to TRBJ2-3, with 8 nucleotides matching TRBD2. The CDR3 covers 16 residues. Germline loops: CDR1 SQVTM, CDR2 ANQGSEA. With 3 bases clipped from V and 0 bases from J, the junction kept 8 bases outside the gene matches. The CDR3 coding sequence is TGCAGCGTTGAGCTTCCACTAGCGGTTAGCACAGATACGCAGTATTTT. Encoded protein: CSVELPLAVSTDTQYF.

The gene calls are TRBV7-2 and TRBJ2-7, with 14 bases aligning to TRBD2. V gave up 1 base and J gave up 0 bases; unmatched junction bases: 2. The germline CDR1 and CDR2 sequences are SGHTA and FQGNSA. The CDR3 covers 17 residues. The CDR3 region has the DNA TGTGCCAGCAGCTTAGGACTAGCGGGAGGGAGCTCCTACGAGCAGTACTTC. Translated, it gives CASSLGLAGGSSYEQYF. Full variable domain (rest looked up from reference TRBV7-2 and TRBJ2-7): GAGVSQSPSNKVTEKGKDVELRCDPISGHTALYWYRQSLGQGLEFLIYFQGNSAPDKSGLPSDRFSAERTGGSVSTLTIQRTQQEDSAVYLCASSLGLAGGSSYEQYFGPGTRLTVT.

This clone was observed a handful of times. The chain joins TRBV29-1 to TRBJ2-1; 11 bases line up with TRBD2. V lost 6 bases and J lost 7; bases outside the gene matches: 11. Per the germline V gene, CDR1 is SQVTM and CDR2 is ANQGSEA. The CDR3 has 15 amino acids. The CDR3 reads CSVTTDSGRGNEQFF. CDR3 bases: TGCAGCGTCACGACGGATAGCGGGAGGGGTAATGAGCAGTTCTTC.

The gene calls are TRBV4-3 and TRBJ2-7; 10 bases are a match to TRBD2. Germline V gene lookup returns CDR1 LGHNA and CDR2 YSLEER. After removal of 3 bases from V and 0 bases from J, the junction contained 5 bases not matched to a gene. There are 16 residues in the CDR3. The CDR3 sequence is CASSHASSGSSYEQYF. The CDR3 DNA reads TGCGCCAGCAGCCACGCTTCTAGCGGGAGCTCCTACGAGCAGTACTTC.

This clone has just one count. The V call is TRBV2, the J call TRBJ2-7, with TRBD1 matching over 7 bases. Per germline, CDR1 SNHLY and CDR2 FYNNEI. V gave up 4 bases and J gave up 4 bases; unmatched junction bases: 7. The CDR3 sequence is 14 residues long. CDR3 amino acids: CASSGGDRIYEQYF. The CDR3 DNA sequence: TGTGCCAGCAGTGGTGGGGACAGAATATACGAGCAGTACTTC.

This chain uses TRBV19 with TRBJ1-5, with D perhaps matching TRBD1 (6 bases). This CDR3 spans 15 amino acids. Between the trimmed V and J ends, which lost 4 bases and 1 base, there was a span of 11 bases. Germline-derived CDR1 and CDR2 are LNHDA and SQIVND (reference sequence). Written as DNA, the CDR3 is TGTGCCAGTAGTAGACGACAGGCGAGCAATCAGCCCCAGCATTTT. This sequence encodes CASSRRQASNQPQHF.

The chain combines TRBV2 with TRBJ2-1; 10 positions match TRBD2. Germline loops: CDR1 SNHLY, CDR2 FYNNEI. The ends lost 8 bases at V and 7 bases at J; junction bases unmatched: 5. This CDR3 spans 13 amino acids. The CDR3 DNA is TGTGCCAGCCTAGCGGGAGTGGGTAATGAGCAGTTCTTC. It translates to CASLAGVGNEQFF.

V and J are TRBV5-4 and TRBJ2-3, with D perhaps TRBD2 (6 bases). Trimming took 1 base from V and 0 from J, leaving 9 bases between them. The germline V gene encodes CDR1 SGHNT and CDR2 YYREEE (reference sequence). The CDR3 spans 15 residues. CDR3 sequence: CASSLRSGSTDTQYF. The CDR3 DNA follows: TGTGCCAGCAGCTTGCGAAGCGGGAGCACAGATACGCAGTATTTT.

The chain links TRBV30 to TRBJ1-1; D is unclear. From germline, CDR1 is GTSNPN and CDR2 SVGIG (reference sequence). Deletions cut 0 bases from V and 7 bases from J, with 9 bases between. The CDR3 extends over 12 amino acids. In DNA form, the CDR3 reads TGTGCCTGGAGTGTGGGCAGAGATGAAGCTTTCTTT. Protein product: CAWSVGRDEAFF.